The source of this TCR beta chain is a study of blood T cell repertoires in COVID-19 (dated by TCRdb to the early 2020s). For the wider study: Collaborator samples came from the United States, Italy and Spain and covered acute and convalescent phases of COVID-19. The prospective study material was composed of cDNA or gDNA derived from T cells, B-cell-depleted T cells, or PBMCs. The dataset comprised deeply sampled blood TCRbeta repertoires from subjects exposed to, actively infected with, or recovered from COVID-19. The repertoires were made available in a free public database intended to serve as a resource for research on the immune response to SARS-CoV-2. Samples were obtained from the ongoing ImmuneRACE study (first 160 participants) and from 950 to 1,500 subjects provided by 6 global collaborators. The sample metadata nearly always contained a de-identified subject ID, COVID-19 status, age in years and sex. HLA class I and class II types, where available, came from metadata supplied by the sample provider rather than from assay-based typing.

Note on this clone: It has no known antigen specificity. Qualities for individual bases were not recorded, and no much larger clone is one base off.

Broad study findings and their caveats: How much clinical and demographic metadata was included differed by source and by participant, and the metadata was provided uncurated.

The immunoSEQ Assay, a bias-controlled multiplex PCR, was used to amplify TCRbeta CDR3 regions from genomic DNA. The paper's data handling went like this. Nucleated cell counts per sample were estimated from amplification of reference gene primers within the assay. To quantify the absolute abundance of each unique TCRbeta CDR3 rearrangement, sequence reads were collapsed and filtered. For each sample, productive Simpson clonality was calculated as the square root of Simpson's diversity index across productive rearrangements. Sourced from immuneACCESS, this table was stored by TCRdb with only in-frame sequences that have V and J called. A share of the clones is absent; for the studies checked, an unresolved V gene accounts for under half, and the remainder has no known explanation. V, J and clone size were drawn from that table, and D and trimming were deduced from the DNA. Counted in this sample were about 40,000 clones; roughly four fifths of them appeared once. Approximately 2.5% of the sample comes from the top ten.

The germline V gene (reference sequence) supplies CDR1 LNHDA and CDR2 SQIVND. The CDR3 covers 16 residues, taking in both the cysteine and the phenylalanine. The CDR3 DNA has 48 bases and is translated from base 1. From V the trimming removes 6 bases and from J it removes 3 bases, while the gene matches leave 11 bases of the junction unaccounted for. The collaborating institutions used their own protocols to collect whole blood in K2EDTA tubes. Collaborator samples were shipped for TCRbeta analysis as frozen whole blood, isolated PBMCs, or DNA extracted from either sample type. This clonotype was sampled from a woman aged 60-75 years with acute or convalescent COVID-19. The sample taken for sequencing was peripheral blood. The rearrangement joined TRBV19 to TRBJ2-1; the junction holds 7 bases that match TRBD1. CDR3 protein: CASSSRARQGYNEQFF. The DNA sequence follows: TGTGCCAGTAGCTCCCGTGCGAGACAGGGCTACAATGAGCAGTTCTTC.